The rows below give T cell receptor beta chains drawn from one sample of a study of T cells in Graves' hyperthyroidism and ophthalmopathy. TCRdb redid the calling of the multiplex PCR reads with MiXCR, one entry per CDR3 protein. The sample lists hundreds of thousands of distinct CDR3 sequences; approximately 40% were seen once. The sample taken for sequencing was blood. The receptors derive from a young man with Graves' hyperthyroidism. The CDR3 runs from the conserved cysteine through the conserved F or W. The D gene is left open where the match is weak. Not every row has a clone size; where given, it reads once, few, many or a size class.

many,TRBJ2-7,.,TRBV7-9,TGTGCCAGCAGCCCCAAGGCCTACGAGCAGTACTTC,CASSPKAYEQYF
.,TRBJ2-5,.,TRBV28,TGTGCCAGCAGCGGAAGCACCCAAGAGACCCAGTACTTC,CASSGSTQETQYF
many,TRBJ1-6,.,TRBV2,TGTGCCAGCAGTGGGTATAATTCACCCCTCCACTTT,CASSGYNSPLHF
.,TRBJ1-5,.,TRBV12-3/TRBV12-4,TGTGCCAGCAGTTTAAAGGGGGGGGATCAGCCCCAGCATTTT,CASSLKGGDQPQHF
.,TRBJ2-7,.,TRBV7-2,TGCGCCAGCAGCCAAGTGGTAACTAGCTCTCGTGAGCAGTACTTC,CASSQVVTSSREQYF
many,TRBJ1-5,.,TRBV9,TGTGCCAGCAGCGCGGGACACATAAATCAGCCCCAGCATTTT,CASSAGHINQPQHF
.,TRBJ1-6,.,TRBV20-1,TGCAGTGCCCACGGGAGCTCCTATAATTCACCCCTCCACTTT,CSAHGSSYNSPLHF
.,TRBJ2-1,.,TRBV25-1,TGTGCCAGCAGTGAATGGGGCGGGTTTGAGCAGTTCTTC,CASSEWGGFEQFF
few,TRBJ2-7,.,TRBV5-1,TGCGCCAGCAGCCTAACAGCCTCCAACGACCACGAGCAGTACTTC,CASSLTASNDHEQYF
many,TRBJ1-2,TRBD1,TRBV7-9,TGTGCCAGCAGCACCGACAGGGAAAACTATGGCTACACCTTC,CASSTDRENYGYTF
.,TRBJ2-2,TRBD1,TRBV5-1,TGCGCCAGCAGCTTGGGTCAGGGGGCCAAATACGGGGAGCTGTTTTTT,CASSLGQGAKYGELFF
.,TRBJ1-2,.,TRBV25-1,TGTGCCAGCGTTGACGGTGGCTACACCTTC,CASVDGGYTF
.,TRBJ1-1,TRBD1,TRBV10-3,TGTGCCATCGGGACAGAGGGGGCGAACACTGAAGCTTTCTTT,CAIGTEGANTEAFF
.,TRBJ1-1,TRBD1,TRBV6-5,TGTGCCAGCAGTTACCAGGGGGCCTTGAACACTGAAGCTTTCTTT,CASSYQGALNTEAFF
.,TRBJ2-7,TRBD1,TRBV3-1,TGTGCCAGCAGCCAAGTTTGGACAGGGACCTACGAGCAGTACTTC,CASSQVWTGTYEQYF
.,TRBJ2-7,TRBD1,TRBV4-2,TGTGCCAGCAGCCAGCCGGGACAGGGCCCCGAGCAGTACTTC,CASSQPGQGPEQYF
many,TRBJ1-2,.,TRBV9,TGTGCCAGCAGCGTAGATCCGGGCCACTATGGCTACACCTTC,CASSVDPGHYGYTF
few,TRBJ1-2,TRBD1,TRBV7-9,TGTGCCAGCAGCCAAGCCCGGACAGGGCGGAATGGCTACACCTTC,CASSQARTGRNGYTF
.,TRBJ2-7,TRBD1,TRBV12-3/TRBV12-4,TGTGCCAGCAATTCGGGACAGGGCGGGCGCGAGCAGTACTTC,CASNSGQGGREQYF
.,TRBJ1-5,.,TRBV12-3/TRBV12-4,TGTGCCAGCAGTCGACGGGATCTACAGGGTCAGCCCCAGCATTTT,CASSRRDLQGQPQHF
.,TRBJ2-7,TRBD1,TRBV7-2,TGTGCCAGCAGCCTCTCTAGGGACAGGGAATACGAGCAGTACTTC,CASSLSRDREYEQYF
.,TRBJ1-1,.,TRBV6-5,TGTGCCAGCAGTTACTCGATAGGGGTTAACACTGAAGCTTTCTTT,CASSYSIGVNTEAFF
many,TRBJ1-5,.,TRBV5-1,TGCGCCAGCAGCTTGTTGTCAGGTAGCAATCAGCCCCAGCATTTT,CASSLLSGSNQPQHF
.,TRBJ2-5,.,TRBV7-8,TGTGCCACCAGTGTCGGGCACCAAGAGACCCAGTACTTC,CATSVGHQETQYF
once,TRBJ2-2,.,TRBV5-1,TGCGCCAGCAGCGGGCCATCGAACACCGGGGAGCTGTTTTTT,CASSGPSNTGELFF
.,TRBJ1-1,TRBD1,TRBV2,TGTGCCAGCAGGTTGTCCAGGGGGGAGATGAACACTGAAGCTTTCTTT,CASRLSRGEMNTEAFF
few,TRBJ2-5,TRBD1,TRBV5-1,TGCGCCAGCAGCTTATCCGGGACAGCAATAGAGACCCAGTACTTC,CASSLSGTAIETQYF
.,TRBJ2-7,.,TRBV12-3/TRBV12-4,TGTGCCAGCAGTGGGGCATGGGGAAGCTACGGGCAGTACTTC,CASSGAWGSYGQYF
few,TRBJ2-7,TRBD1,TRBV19,TGTGCCAGTAGTGCACAGGGGGCCCACGAGCAGTACTTC,CASSAQGAHEQYF
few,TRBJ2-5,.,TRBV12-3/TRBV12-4,TGTGCCAGCAGTTTAGGAAGAATCCAAGAGACCCAGTACTTC,CASSLGRIQETQYF
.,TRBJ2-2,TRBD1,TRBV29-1,TGCAGCCCGGGACAGGGATTGGCCGGGGAGCTGTTTTTT,CSPGQGLAGELFF
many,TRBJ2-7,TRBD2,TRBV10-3,TGTGCCATCGGGACTAGCGGAGGATTCTACGAGCAGTACTTC,CAIGTSGGFYEQYF
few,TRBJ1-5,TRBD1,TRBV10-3,TGTGCCAGCAGTTTAACCGGGACAGGGGGCATTCAGCCCCAGCATTTT,CASSLTGTGGIQPQHF
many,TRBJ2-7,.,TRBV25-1,TGTGCCAGCAGTGAAGGGGTTAGATACGAGCAGTACTTC,CASSEGVRYEQYF
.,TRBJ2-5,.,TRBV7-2,TGTGCCAGCAGCTTAGAATTGGTAGGGTTGGAGACCCAGTACTTC,CASSLELVGLETQYF
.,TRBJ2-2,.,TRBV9,TGTGCCAGCAGCGTAGTCCGAGGGAGTAAGGCCGGGGAGCTGTTTTTT,CASSVVRGSKAGELFF
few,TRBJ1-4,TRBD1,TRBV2,TGTGCCAGCCAGGGGGGAGAAAAACTGTTTTTT,CASQGGEKLFF
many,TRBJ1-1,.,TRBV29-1,TGCAGCGTTGTTGGGGGGGCCAACACTGAAGCTTTCTTT,CSVVGGANTEAFF
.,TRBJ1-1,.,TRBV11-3,TGCGCCAGCAGCTTGGAAGGGCAACCAGCTTTCTTT,CASSLEGQPAFF
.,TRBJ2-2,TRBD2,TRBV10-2,TGCGCCAGCAAGAGAGCGGGGCCCGCGAACACCGGGGAGCTGTTTTTT,CASKRAGPANTGELFF
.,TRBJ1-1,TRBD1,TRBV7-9,TGTGCCAGCAGCTTACAGGGGGACACTGAAACTTTCTTT,CASSLQGDTETFF
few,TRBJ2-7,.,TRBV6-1,TGTGCCAGCAGTGACATTTGGCCCTACGAGCAGTACTTC,CASSDIWPYEQYF
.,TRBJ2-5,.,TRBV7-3,TGCGCCAGCAGCCACGACGGGGCTAGCAAAGAGACCCAGTACTTC,CASSHDGASKETQYF
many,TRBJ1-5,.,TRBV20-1,TGCAGTGCTAGGGCCGGGGGTTATAGCAATCAGCCCCAGCATTTT,CSARAGGYSNQPQHF
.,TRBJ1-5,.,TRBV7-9,TGTGCCAGCAGCTTAGGGGAGCCCTCCCTCAATCAGCCCCAGCATTTT,CASSLGEPSLNQPQHF
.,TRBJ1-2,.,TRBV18,TGTGCCAGCTCCCCGGTAGAAGGGGCGCGCGGCTACACCTTC,CASSPVEGARGYTF
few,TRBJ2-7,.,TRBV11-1,TGTGCCAGCAGCCCCTTTCTCTATCCGGGACGGACCTCCTACGAGCAGTACTTC,CASSPFLYPGRTSYEQYF
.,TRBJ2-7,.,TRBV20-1,TGCAGTGCTCCCGACACCTCGTATCCCTACGAGCAGTACTTC,CSAPDTSYPYEQYF
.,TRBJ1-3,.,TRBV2,TGTGCCAGCAGTGAGGGACGGGGGTTGAACACCATATATTTT,CASSEGRGLNTIYF
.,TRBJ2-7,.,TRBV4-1,TGTGCCAGCAGCCAAACGCCAGGGGTTCTTCACGAGCAGTACTTC,CASSQTPGVLHEQYF
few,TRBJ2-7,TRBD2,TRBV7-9,TGTGCCAGCGGGACGGGGGGGAACGAGCAGTACTTC,CASGTGGNEQYF